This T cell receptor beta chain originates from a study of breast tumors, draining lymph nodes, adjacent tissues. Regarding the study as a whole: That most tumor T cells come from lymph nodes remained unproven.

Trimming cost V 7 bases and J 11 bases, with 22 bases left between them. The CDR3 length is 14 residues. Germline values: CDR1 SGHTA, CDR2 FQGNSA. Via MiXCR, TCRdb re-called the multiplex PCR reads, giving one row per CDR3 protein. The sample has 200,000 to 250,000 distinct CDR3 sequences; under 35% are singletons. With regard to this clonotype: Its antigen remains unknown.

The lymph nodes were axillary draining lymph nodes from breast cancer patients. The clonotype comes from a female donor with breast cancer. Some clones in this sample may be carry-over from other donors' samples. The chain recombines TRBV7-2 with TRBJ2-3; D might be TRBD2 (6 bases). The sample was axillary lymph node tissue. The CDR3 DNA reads TGTGCCAGCACCATCGGGGGAAGGGAGGCTGAGCAGTATTTT. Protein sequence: CASTIGGREAEQYF.